This section outlines one T cell receptor (beta chain) sequence together with its context. Its specificity is not known. V was pared by 3 bases and J by 0 bases, with 7 bases of the junction left unmatched. The CDR3 contains 16 residues. The V gene's germline CDR1 is SGHVS and CDR2 FQNEAQ. The data were obtained in a study of Ad26.COV2.S vaccination and SARS-CoV-2 variants. Study information: Donor allocation was to the COV1001 Ad26.COV2.S trial arm. Dosing was one shot or two shots 56 days apart.

Sequencing used immunoSEQ multiplex PCR; TCRdb keeps in-frame clones, though not all of them. The sample includes around 300,000 clones, about 90% seen only once; the top ten take approximately 5.8%. Indicated treatment: some 20 received Ad26.COV2.S at low or high dose, single or two shots; 5 received placebo; per-sample allocation not given. The study sampled participants on day 63 after the first vaccine or placebo injection. Broader study findings: Recipients of either vaccine or placebo displayed similar breadth of non-spike TCRs.

The chain employs TRBV7-8 and TRBJ2-5; 7 bases match TRBD2. The clonotype originates from a person between 18 and 65 years old who received the Ad26.COV2.S COVID-19 vaccine or a placebo. Source: peripheral blood, taken in a trial of Ad26.COV2.S vaccine versus placebo. CDR3 amino acids: CASSLSSGPDQETQYF. CDR3 nucleotides: TGTGCCAGCAGCTTGTCTAGCGGCCCGGACCAAGAGACCCAGTACTTC.